This TCR beta chain derives from a study of control samples from healthy donors and cancer patients. The CDR3 is 15 residues long. Germline CDR1 SNHLY, CDR2 FYNNEI. V shed 6 bases, J shed 4 bases, and the junction held 8 bases outside the gene matches. Method: immunoSEQ multiplex PCR; TCRdb's copy keeps in-frame clones and lacks some. Of approximately 120,000 clones in the sample, more than 75% were seen once. The clonotype originates from a man aged 40-49 years in good health. This chain links TRBV2 with TRBJ1-3; TRBD1 matches at 8 bases. The sample taken for sequencing was blood. The CDR3 loop is CASSTQGARGNTIYF. Here the CDR3 DNA reads TGTGCCAGCAGCACTCAGGGGGCGCGGGGAAACACCATATATTTT.